This T cell receptor (beta chain) was identified during a study of human thymus T cells. TCRdb keeps only in-frame clones here, not all; method: immunoSEQ multiplex PCR. The top ten hold 0.031% of the sample, which has about 78,000 clones, 96% seen once. The thymus was resected at corrective cardiac surgery. It was healthy Finnish infants having corrective surgery for congenital heart defects who were the donors. V was cut by 2 bases and J by 3 bases, with 11 bases left in between. CDR3 length equals 16 residues. CDR1 and CDR2 from the germline V gene are SGHTA and FQGNSA. The chain joins TRBV7-2 to TRBJ2-6, with D unresolved. This receptor was identified in a boy in the first two years of life with a congenital heart defect but otherwise immunologically healthy. The sequenced sample was thymus tissue. The CDR3: CASSLLKVFGANVLTF. CDR3 sequence (DNA): TGTGCCAGCAGCTTATTAAAGGTTTTTGGGGCCAACGTCCTGACTTTC.